The 11 T cell receptor beta chains below come from one sample, sequenced in a study of beta chain features in type 1 diabetes. No cognate antigen is known for these TCRs. General study points: People with Type 1 diabetes carried modestly yet significantly shorter TCRB CDR3s in all four CD4+ subsets.

The sequenced template was cDNA made from the entire isolated RNA. Only in-frame clones appear in the TCRdb table, and some are missing; sequencing was by immunoSEQ multiplex PCR. The table has hundreds of thousands of clones, over 12% seen once. Sequenced sample: naive CD4+ T cells from blood. All receptors derive from a man between 18 and 35 years old with type 1 diabetes.

This clone has more than one count but fewer than ten. This rearrangement joins TRBV5-1 to TRBJ2-1; the D gene could be TRBD1 or TRBD2 (7 bases each). Trimming took 4 bases from V and 2 from J, leaving 19 bases between them. CDR1 and CDR2 from the germline V gene are SGHRS and YFSETQ. The CDR3 loop spans 17 amino acids. The CDR3 spells CASSTPRGGQTYNEQFF. CDR3 nucleotides: TGCGCCAGCAGCACCCCAAGGGGGGGACAGACCTACAATGAGCAGTTCTTC.

This clone came up a few times. The chain has TRBV7-3 and TRBJ2-1; TRBD2 might be the D (6 bases). Trimming took off 5 bases at V and 6 bases at J, with 14 bases between the two ends. CDR1 and CDR2 from the germline V gene are SGHTA and FQGTGA. The CDR3 runs to 14 residues. This chain's CDR3 is CASSPLLAANEQFF. CDR3 coding DNA: TGTGCCAGCAGCCCCCTACTAGCTGCCAATGAGCAGTTCTTC.

As regards this clone: Other DNA sequences in the sample encode the same CDR3. The J gene is TRBJ2-1, the V gene TRBV7-9; D unclear. The germline gives CDR1 SEHNR, CDR2 FQNEAQ (reference sequence). V gave up 3 bases and J gave up 7 bases, with 10 bases separating them. The CDR3 extends over 13 amino acids. CDR3 DNA: TGTGCCAGCAGCTTGACTGTGGGGAATGAGCAGTTCTTC. This sequence encodes CASSLTVGNEQFF.

In this sample, this clone turned up a few times. CDR3 loop: CASSPPVVNEQFF. The CDR3, as DNA: TGTGCCAGCTCACCACCGGTGGTGAATGAGCAGTTCTTC. The chain employs TRBV18 and TRBJ2-1; no clear D. The length of the CDR3 is 13 residues. Germline V gene sequence: CDR1 KGHSH, CDR2 LQKENI. The ends were cut back, 0 bases at V and 7 bases at J, with 7 bases in the middle.

The V call is TRBV7-9, the J call TRBJ2-3, with D possibly being TRBD1 (6 bases). V was pared by 5 bases and J by 0 bases, with 12 bases between. CDR3 length equals 15 residues. Germline V gives CDR1 SEHNR, CDR2 FQNEAQ (reference sequence). The CDR3 region has the DNA TGTGCCAGCAGCCGAACAGGGCCAAGCACAGATACGCAGTATTTT. This codes for CASSRTGPSTDTQYF.

This clone came up a few times. The V gene is TRBV4-2, the J gene TRBJ2-3; 10 nucleotides match TRBD2. CDR1 LGHNA and CDR2 YNFKEQ come from the germline V gene. V lost 0 bases and J lost 2; bases outside the gene matches: 8. CDR3 length: 18 amino acids. CDR3 sequence (DNA): TGTGCCAGCAGCCAAGATCCCACTAGCGGGGTCCCCACAGATACGCAGTATTTT. It is translated as CASSQDPTSGVPTDTQYF.

A few counts support this clone. The chain couples TRBV30 to TRBJ1-1; 7 bases are a match to TRBD1. The V gene's germline CDR1 is GTSNPN and CDR2 SVGIG (reference sequence). This CDR3 has 18 amino acids. The trim removed 2 bases at V and 0 bases at J, leaving 15 bases unmatched. Here the CDR3 DNA reads TGTGCCTGGAGTTTTTCGCGGTTGACAGGGCGACTGAACACTGAAGCTTTCTTT. Translating gives CAWSFSRLTGRLNTEAFF.

The chain employs TRBV7-2 and TRBJ2-5, with 8 bases fitting TRBD2. The V gene end was trimmed by 3 bases and the J gene end by 0 bases; junction bases not matched to a gene: 0. Per the germline V gene, CDR1 is SGHTA and CDR2 is FQGNSA. The CDR3 length is 14 residues. The CDR3, as DNA: TGTGCCAGCAGCTTGACTAGCGACCAAGAGACCCAGTACTTC. Amino acid sequence: CASSLTSDQETQYF. Complete variable domain (other parts from reference TRBV7-2 and TRBJ2-5): GAGVSQSPSNKVTEKGKDVELRCDPISGHTALYWYRQSLGQGLEFLIYFQGNSAPDKSGLPSDRFSAERTGGSVSTLTIQRTQQEDSAVYLCASSLTSDQETQYFGPGTRLLVL.

This clone occurred a few times. This chain joins TRBV5-1 and TRBJ2-2, with 9 bases lining up with TRBD2. The CDR3 sequence is 16 residues long. Per germline, CDR1 SGHRS and CDR2 YFSETQ. Losses at the gene ends were 4 bases for V and 3 bases for J; bases not matched to a gene: 7. CDR3 loop: CASSVSGSIDTGELFF. CDR3 coding DNA: TGCGCCAGCAGCGTTAGCGGGAGCATTGACACCGGGGAGCTGTTTTTT. Looking up the rest from reference TRBV5-1 and TRBJ2-2 gives the full variable domain: KAGVTQTPRYLIKTRGQQVTLSCSPISGHRSVSWYQQTPGQGLQFLFEYFSETQRNKGNFPGRFSGRQFSNSRSEMNVSTLELGDSALYLCASSVSGSIDTGELFFGEGSRLTVL.

There are a few counts of this clone. This chain connects TRBV7-2 to TRBJ1-4, with a possible D match to TRBD1 (5 bases). This CDR3 is built from 13 residues. The V end lost 3 bases, the J end lost 8 bases, and 10 bases lay between the germline ends. CDR1 and CDR2 (germline): SGHTA, FQGNSA. The CDR3 spells CASSFLGQEKLFF. CDR3 bases: TGTGCCAGCAGCTTTTTGGGGCAGGAAAAACTGTTTTTT.

There are a few counts of this clone. This chain uses TRBV11-2 with TRBJ1-2; possibly TRBD1 for D (6 bases). The CDR3 has 15 residues. Germline V CDR1 and CDR2: SGHAT, FQNNGV. The V and J ends lost 8 bases and 2 bases respectively, with 18 bases between them. The DNA of the CDR3 is TGTGCCAGCCGACGAAGGGGGGACGAAAACTATGGCTACACCTTC. Amino acid sequence: CASRRRGDENYGYTF.